This T cell receptor (beta chain) derives from a study of Graves' ophthalmopathy and Graves' hyperthyroidism. Study results and caveats: Blood shared most expanded thyroid clonotypes above 0.001 frequency.

Concerning this clonotype: What it binds is unknown.

Germline CDR1 KGHDR, CDR2 SFDVKD. Trimming took 4 bases from V and 7 from J, leaving 7 bases between them. This CDR3 region has 12 residues. TCR beta CDR3 regions were amplified from RNA transcripts. RT-PCR in the first round used HTBI primers; a second-round multiplex PCR followed. TCRdb re-called the multiplex PCR reads with MiXCR, one entry per CDR3 protein. The table includes around 660,000 distinct CDR3 sequences, roughly 39% detected once. Sequencing was carried out using peripheral blood. The chain carries TRBV24-1 and TRBJ2-1, with D tentatively TRBD2 (5 bases). The TCR sequence derives from an adult man with Graves' ophthalmopathy. Here the CDR3 DNA reads TGTGCCACCAGTGACACTAGAAATGAGCAGTTCTTC. Translated, it gives CATSDTRNEQFF.